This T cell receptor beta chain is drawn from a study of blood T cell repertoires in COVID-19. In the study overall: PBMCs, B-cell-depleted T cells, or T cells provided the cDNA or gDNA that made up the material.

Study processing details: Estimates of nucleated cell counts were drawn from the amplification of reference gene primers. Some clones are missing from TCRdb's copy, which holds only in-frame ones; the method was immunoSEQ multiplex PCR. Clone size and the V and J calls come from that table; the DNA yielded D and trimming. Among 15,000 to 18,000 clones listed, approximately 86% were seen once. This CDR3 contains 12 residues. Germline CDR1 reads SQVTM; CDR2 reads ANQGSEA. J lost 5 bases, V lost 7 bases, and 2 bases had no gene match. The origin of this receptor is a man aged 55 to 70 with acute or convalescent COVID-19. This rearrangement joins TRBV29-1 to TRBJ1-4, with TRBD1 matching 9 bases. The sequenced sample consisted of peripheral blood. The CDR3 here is CSAGTGNEKLFF. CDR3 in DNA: TGCAGCGCGGGGACAGGGAATGAAAAACTGTTTTTT.